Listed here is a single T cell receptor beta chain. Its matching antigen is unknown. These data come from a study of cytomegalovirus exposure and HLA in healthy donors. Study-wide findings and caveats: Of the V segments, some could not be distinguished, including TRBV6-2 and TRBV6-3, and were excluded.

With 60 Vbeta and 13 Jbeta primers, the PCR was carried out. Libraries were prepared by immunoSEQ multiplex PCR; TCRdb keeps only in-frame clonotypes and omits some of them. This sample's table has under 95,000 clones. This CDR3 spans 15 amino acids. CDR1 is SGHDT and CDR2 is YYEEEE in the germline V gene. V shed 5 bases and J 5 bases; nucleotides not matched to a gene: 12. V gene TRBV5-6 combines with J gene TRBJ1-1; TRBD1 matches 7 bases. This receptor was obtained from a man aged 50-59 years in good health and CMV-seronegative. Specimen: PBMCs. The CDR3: CASRRGTGEGTEAFF. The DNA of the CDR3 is TGTGCCAGCAGACGTGGAACAGGGGAAGGGACTGAAGCTTTCTTT. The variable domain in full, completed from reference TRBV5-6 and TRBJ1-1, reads DAGVTQSPTHLIKTRGQQVTLRCSPKSGHDTVSWYQQALGQGPQFIFQYYEEEERQRGNFPDRFSGHQFPNYSSELNVNALLLGDSALYLCASRRGTGEGTEAFFGQGTRLTVV.